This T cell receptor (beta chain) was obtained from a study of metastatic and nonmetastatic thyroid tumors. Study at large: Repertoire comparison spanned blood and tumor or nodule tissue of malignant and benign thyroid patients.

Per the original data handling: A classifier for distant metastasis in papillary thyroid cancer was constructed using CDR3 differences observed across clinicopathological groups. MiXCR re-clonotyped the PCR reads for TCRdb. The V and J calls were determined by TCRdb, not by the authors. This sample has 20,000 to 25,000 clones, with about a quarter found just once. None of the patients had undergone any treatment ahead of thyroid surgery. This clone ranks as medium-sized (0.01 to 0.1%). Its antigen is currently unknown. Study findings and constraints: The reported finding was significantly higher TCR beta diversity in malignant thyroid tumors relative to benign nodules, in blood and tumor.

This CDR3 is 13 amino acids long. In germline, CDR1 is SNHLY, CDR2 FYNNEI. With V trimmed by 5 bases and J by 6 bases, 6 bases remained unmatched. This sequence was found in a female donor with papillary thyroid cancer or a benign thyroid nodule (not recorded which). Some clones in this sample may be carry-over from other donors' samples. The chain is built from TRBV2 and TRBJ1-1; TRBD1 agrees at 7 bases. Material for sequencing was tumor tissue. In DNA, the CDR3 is TGTGCCAGCAGTTTACAGGGGATCGCTGAAGCTTTCTTT. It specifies CASSLQGIAEAFF.